One and the same sample provided the 26 T cell receptor beta chains below, sequenced in a study of cytomegalovirus exposure and HLA in healthy donors. PCR amplification relied on 60 Vbeta primers (plus 13 Jbeta primers). Generated by immunoSEQ multiplex PCR, the TCRdb table keeps only in-frame clones and is missing some. The table includes nearly 110,000 clones, roughly 82% detected once. Sequenced: PBMCs. The receptors stem from a man aged 25-45 years in good health and CMV-seropositive.

The chain recombines TRBV11-2 with TRBJ1-1, with a weak D call TRBD1 (5 bases). CDR3 size: 15 residues. Trimming stripped 5 bases from V and 4 bases from J, with 17 bases between. Germline values: CDR1 SGHAT, CDR2 FQNNGV. The CDR3 coding sequence is TGTGCCAGCAGCCCCGGCAGGGTGATGGGCACTGAAGCTTTCTTT. Amino acid sequence: CASSPGRVMGTEAFF.

This chain links TRBV19 with TRBJ2-3; D is ambiguous. Per the germline V gene, CDR1 is LNHDA and CDR2 is SQIVND (reference sequence). V dropped 10 bases and J dropped 2 bases, with 13 bases sitting between them. This CDR3 is built from 13 residues. The CDR3 here is CATLRPNTDTQYF. In DNA, the CDR3 is TGTGCCACCTTGAGGCCAAACACAGATACGCAGTATTTT.

Notes on this clone: Its ends do not fully match the called genes, so a read error is possible. The J gene is TRBJ2-1, the V gene TRBV7-9, with TRBD1 matching 10 bases. The CDR3 runs 16 residues. Germline lookup yields CDR1 SEHNR and CDR2 FQNEAQ (reference sequence). The CDR3: CSSSPGQGMTGNEQFF. The CDR3 DNA follows: TGTTCCAGCAGCCCGGGACAGGGGATGACGGGCAATGAGCAGTTCTTC.

The chain couples TRBV6-5 to TRBJ1-4; D not certain. Germline V gene sequence: CDR1 MNHEY, CDR2 SVGAGI. CDR3 length equals 15 residues. Trimming shortened V by 6 bases and J by 7 bases, and 18 bases separated the two germline ends. This CDR3 is CASSSRGEEREKLFF. The DNA for the CDR3 is TGTGCCAGCAGCTCCCGTGGGGAGGAGCGTGAAAAACTGTTTTTT.

The chain links TRBV10-3 to TRBJ2-5; 8 bases align to TRBD1. V was clipped by 0 bases and J by 4 bases; unmatched bases: 4. This CDR3 comprises 15 residues. CDR1 and CDR2 (germline): ENHRY, SYGVKD. CDR3 residues: CAISESTGVRETQYF. The CDR3 DNA reads as TGTGCCATCAGTGAGTCGACAGGGGTTCGAGAGACCCAGTACTTC.

On this clone: Germline is not matched at one junction end, which may reflect a read error. This chain connects TRBV5-1 to TRBJ2-4, with 9 positions matching TRBD1. The CDR3 has 17 amino acids. The germline CDR1 and CDR2 sequences are SGHRS and YFSETQ. In nucleotides, the CDR3 is TGCGCCAGCAGCTTGGGGGACAGGGAGGTAGCCAAAAACAGTCAGTACTTC. It specifies CASSLGDREVAKNSQYF.

The CDR3 DNA is TGTGCCGTTCGGACAGAGGTGTACGGTGACACTGAAGCTTTCTTT. Translation: CAVRTEVYGDTEAFF. The rearrangement joins TRBV6-5 to TRBJ1-1; D may be TRBD1 (6 bases). The CDR3 is 15 amino acids. Looked up from germline, CDR1 is MNHEY and CDR2 is SVGAGI. V lost 11 bases, J lost 3 bases, and 22 bases lay in between.

The chain joins TRBV25-1 to TRBJ1-1; D is perhaps TRBD1 (5 bases). There are 12 residues in the CDR3. V lost 3 bases and J 5 bases, leaving 7 bases between the germline ends. Germline V CDR1 and CDR2: MGHDK, SYGVNS. The CDR3 reads CASSDRDTEAFF. The CDR3 region has the DNA TGTGCCAGCAGTGACAGGGATACTGAAGCTTTCTTT.

The rearrangement links TRBV10-3 to TRBJ2-5; a possible D gene is TRBD1 (5 bases). V lost 3 bases to trimming and J lost 4 bases, with 12 bases between them. The CDR3 has 14 residues. Germline V gene data show CDR1 as ENHRY and CDR2 as SYGVKD. DNA for the CDR3: TGTGCCATCAGTGATAGTCAGGGAATAGAGACCCAGTACTTC. Translated, it gives CAISDSQGIETQYF.

Remarks on this clone: A read error may produce the germline difference seen at one junction end. The rearrangement links TRBV2 to TRBJ2-3; D uncertain. This CDR3 has 11 residues. CDR1 SNHLY and CDR2 FYNNEI come from the germline V gene. The CDR3 DNA reads as TGTGCCAGCAGGGATACAGCTACGCAGTATTTT. Protein sequence: CASRDTATQYF.

CDR3 sequence: CASSPQDSPLHF. DNA of the CDR3: TGTGCCAGCAGCCCCCAGGATTCACCCCTCCACTTT. J is TRBJ1-6 and V is TRBV5-5; D is unresolved. V was pared by 4 bases and J by 8 bases, with 7 bases between. The CDR3 covers 12 residues. CDR1 and CDR2 from the germline V gene are SGHKS and YYEKEE (reference sequence).

In regard to this clone: The sample has other DNA sequences that encode this CDR3 too. This chain's CDR3 is CASSPGGEGQPQHF. DNA for the CDR3: TGTGCCAGCAGTCCGGGGGGCGAAGGACAGCCCCAGCATTTT. The chain couples TRBV2 to TRBJ1-5, with D perhaps matching TRBD1 (6 bases). The length of the CDR3 is 14 residues. V gave up 5 bases and J gave up 7 bases, with 15 bases separating them. CDR1 is SNHLY, CDR2 FYNNEI, per germline.

This chain links TRBV2 with TRBJ2-5; D uncertain. The germline CDR1 and CDR2 sequences are SNHLY and FYNNEI. Trimming took 4 bases from V and 1 from J, leaving 7 bases between them. This CDR3 spans 13 amino acids. This CDR3 is CASSVASQETQYF. The CDR3 DNA is TGTGCCAGCAGTGTAGCCAGCCAAGAGACCCAGTACTTC.

There are a few counts of this clone. The chain couples TRBV6-6 to TRBJ1-1, with 7 bases fitting TRBD1. J gave up 7 bases and V 5 bases, and 7 bases lay outside the gene matches. The CDR3 covers 13 residues. The V gene's germline CDR1 is MNHNY and CDR2 SVGAGI (reference sequence). CDR3 in DNA: TGTGCCAGCAGTCACAGGACAGGCCTTGAAGCTTTCTTT. Translated: CASSHRTGLEAFF.

This clone came up a few times. The V call is TRBV7-9, the J call TRBJ1-1; 9 bases map to TRBD1. The V gene end was trimmed by 4 bases and the J gene end by 4 bases; junction bases not matched to a gene: 10. Germline CDR1 and CDR2: SEHNR and FQNEAQ (reference sequence). The CDR3 contains 16 residues. CDR3 residues: CASSSGQGIIGTEAFF. The DNA for the CDR3 is TGTGCCAGCAGCTCTGGACAGGGGATTATTGGCACTGAAGCTTTCTTT.

This clone showed up just a few times. The V and J genes are TRBV4-2 and TRBJ2-5, with a weak D call TRBD1 (5 bases). The germline CDR1 and CDR2 sequences are LGHNA and YNFKEQ. V lost 1 base to trimming and J lost 1 base, with 13 bases between them. This CDR3 is 16 amino acids long. The CDR3 coding sequence is TGTGCCAGCAGCCAAGTGGGGCACCAGACCCAAGAGACCCAGTACTTC. Translating it yields CASSQVGHQTQETQYF.

The gene calls are TRBV7-2 and TRBJ1-2; tentative D call: TRBD1 (6 bases). V was trimmed by 1 base and J by 3 bases, leaving 18 bases between them. The CDR3 is made up of 17 amino acids. The germline gives CDR1 SGHTA, CDR2 FQGNSA. CDR3 coding DNA: TGTGCCAGCAGCTTAGTCTATCGCCAGGGGAACCACTATGGCTACACCTTC. Its translation is CASSLVYRQGNHYGYTF.

This chain connects TRBV5-4 to TRBJ1-4; 8 bases agree with TRBD1. This CDR3 is built from 18 residues. V dropped 0 bases and J dropped 0; count of bases not matched to a gene: 7. CDR1 SGHNT and CDR2 YYREEE come from the germline V gene (reference sequence). The CDR3 sequence is CASSLAGAGGATNEKLFF. CDR3 bases: TGTGCCAGCAGCTTGGCCGGGGCAGGGGGCGCAACTAATGAAAAACTGTTTTTT.

The chain couples TRBV5-4 to TRBJ2-1; tentative D call: TRBD2 (7 bases). Trimming left V 4 bases short and J 6 bases short, with 17 bases between. This CDR3 comprises 15 residues. Germline V lookup: CDR1 SGHNT, CDR2 YYREEE (reference sequence). As DNA, the CDR3 is TGTGCCAGCAGCCGTACCGGGGGGCCTGGCAATGAGCAGTTCTTC. Translation gives CASSRTGGPGNEQFF.

The chain recombines TRBV29-1 with TRBJ2-7; D remains unclear. Germline V gives CDR1 SQVTM, CDR2 ANQGSEA. V was trimmed by 4 bases and J by 5 bases, leaving 9 bases between them. The CDR3 contains 11 residues. The CDR3 DNA follows: TGCAGCGTTGCGCAGGTCGACGAGCAGTACTTC. This gives the protein CSVAQVDEQYF.

This clone has only one observation. The chain employs TRBV6-1 and TRBJ1-3; D is unclear. The germline V gene encodes CDR1 MNHNS and CDR2 SASEGT. V was cut by 7 bases and J by 4 bases, with 11 bases left in between. This CDR3 has 13 residues. The CDR3 here is CASMISVGNTIYF. As DNA, the CDR3 is TGTGCCAGCATGATTAGCGTCGGAAACACCATATATTTT.

This clone came up once. The chain combines TRBV6-1 with TRBJ1-6, with D possibly TRBD1 on 5 matching bases. Germline V gene lookup returns CDR1 MNHNS and CDR2 SASEGT. The CDR3 runs to 13 residues. Trimming left V 1 base short and J 8 bases short, with 6 bases between. Here the CDR3 reads CASSEDRYSPLHF. The CDR3 nucleotides read TGTGCCAGCAGTGAAGACAGGTATTCACCCCTCCACTTT.

The chain has TRBV10-3 and TRBJ2-1; TRBD2 matches at 10 bases. The CDR3 length is 15 residues. Trimming cost V 8 bases and J 5 bases; bases outside gene matches: 9. Germline lookup yields CDR1 ENHRY and CDR2 SYGVKD. CDR3 in DNA: TGTGCCATCCTGCCTAGCGGGGGCCTTGACAATGAGCAGTTCTTC. Translated: CAILPSGGLDNEQFF.

This chain connects TRBV2 to TRBJ1-2, with 9 bases aligning to TRBD1. This CDR3 spans 11 amino acids. The V gene end was trimmed by 8 bases and the J gene end by 7 bases; junction bases not matched to a gene: 2. Germline V gene sequence: CDR1 SNHLY, CDR2 FYNNEI. The CDR3 nucleotides are TGTGCCAGCGGGACAGGGATTGGCTACACCTTC. It specifies CASGTGIGYTF.

This clone was seen only once. The chain carries TRBV5-1 and TRBJ2-1; D perhaps matches TRBD1 (6 bases). V was cut by 4 bases and J by 2 bases, with 19 bases left in between. CDR3 size: 17 residues. Looked up from germline, CDR1 is SGHRS and CDR2 is YFSETQ. CDR3 sequence reads: CASSVAAGTHTYNEQFF. CDR3 DNA sequence: TGCGCCAGCAGCGTCGCGGCCGGGACACATACCTACAATGAGCAGTTCTTC.

The chain joins TRBV5-1 to TRBJ1-4; 7 bases align to TRBD1. From germline, CDR1 is SGHRS and CDR2 YFSETQ. The CDR3 has 15 residues. V shed 0 bases and J 5 bases; nucleotides not matched to a gene: 4. The chain's CDR3 is CASSLGQGINEKLFF. DNA of the CDR3: TGCGCCAGCAGCTTGGGACAGGGCATCAATGAAAAACTGTTTTTT. Using reference TRBV5-1 and TRBJ1-4 for the parts outside the CDR3, the full variable domain is KAGVTQTPRYLIKTRGQQVTLSCSPISGHRSVSWYQQTPGQGLQFLFEYFSETQRNKGNFPGRFSGRQFSNSRSEMNVSTLELGDSALYLCASSLGQGINEKLFFGSGTQLSVL.